Sequencing of this TCR beta chain was carried out in a study of vaccination effects on CD4 cells after COVID-19. TCRdb keeps only in-frame clones here, not all; method: immunoSEQ multiplex PCR. This table holds tens of thousands of clones, about four fifths found once. Antigen-specific CD4+ T cells expanded by the ViraFEST assay with viral peptide pools were then sequenced. At the end of around eleven days of culture, CD4+ T cells were isolated. Neither prior SARS-CoV-2 infection nor positive nucleocapsid antibodies were present in the vaccine recipients. They grew some 2 million PBMC in each well, adding 10 IU/ml IL-2 and approximately 9.2 ug/ml peptides. Half-medium replacement with IL-2 medium occurred on days 3 and 7. This CDR3 has 17 amino acids. Trimming at V came to 5 bases and at J to 3 bases, leaving 4 bases not matched to a gene. Germline V lookup: CDR1 LNHDA, CDR2 SQIVND (reference sequence).

As regards this clone: The antigen is undetermined.

This rearrangement joins TRBV19 to TRBJ2-2; 15 nucleotides agree with TRBD2. The sample consisted of CD4+ T cells from PBMCs cultured with SARS-CoV-2 spike peptides, taken before COVID-19 vaccination. This receptor was identified in a human donor who received a COVID-19 vaccine. The CDR3 sequence is CASSSGLAGGDTGELFF. In nucleotides, the CDR3 is TGTGCCAGTAGTTCCGGACTAGCGGGGGGGGACACCGGGGAGCTGTTTTTT.